The 27 T cell receptor beta chains presented below share a single source sample, sequenced in a study of response to subunit inactivated influenza vaccine. One entry per CDR3 protein results from TCRdb running MiXCR on the RT-PCR reads. The data contain about 780,000 distinct CDR3 sequences, around 18% of them singletons. The material sequenced was PBMCs from blood, taken more than 4 days after vaccination. These receptors all come from a middle-aged man who received an inactivated influenza vaccine.

In this sample, this clonotype turned up many times. This chain joins TRBV29-1 and TRBJ2-2; D is ambiguous. Between the trimmed V and J ends, which lost 7 bases and 6 bases, there was a span of 9 bases. Per the germline V gene, CDR1 is SQVTM and CDR2 is ANQGSEA. The CDR3 contains 11 residues. CDR3 DNA: TGCAGCGGGGCACGGGCCGGGGAGCTGTTTTTT. It is translated as CSGARAGELFF.

In this sample, this clonotype turned up many times. The chain combines TRBV10-3 with TRBJ2-7; possibly TRBD1 for D (6 bases). Germline loops: CDR1 ENHRY, CDR2 SYGVKD. V was shortened by 0 bases and J by 4 bases, with 13 bases between the two germline ends. This CDR3 is 15 amino acids long. The CDR3 region has the DNA TGTGCCATCAGTGAGTCAGAGGACAGCTTATACGAGCAGTACTTC. It codes for CAISESEDSLYEQYF.

The rearrangement uses TRBV18 and TRBJ2-3; unclear D gene. Trimming shortened V by 7 bases and J by 0 bases, and 8 bases separated the two germline ends. Germline CDR1 is KGHSH and CDR2 is LQKENI. The CDR3 consists of 13 residues. CDR3 loop: CASCGASTDTQYF. The DNA of the CDR3 is TGTGCCAGCTGTGGCGCGAGCACAGATACGCAGTATTTT.

The genes are TRBV6-5 and TRBJ1-5, with 7 positions matching TRBD1. Germline V gives CDR1 MNHEY, CDR2 SVGAGI. The CDR3 is 16 residues long. The J segment lost 1 base and the V segment lost 2 bases, leaving 5 bases of the junction unmatched. DNA of the CDR3: TGTGCCAGCAGTTACCTAGACAGGGCCAGCAATCAGCCCCAGCATTTT. It specifies CASSYLDRASNQPQHF.

This rearrangement joins TRBV12-3 or TRBV12-4 to TRBJ1-1; D is unresolved. This CDR3 is built from 12 residues. Deletions cut 7 bases from V and 10 bases from J, with 16 bases between. The CDR3 region has the DNA TGTGCCAGCATCCGAGAGCCCCGAGGAGCTTTCTTT. Encoded protein: CASIREPRGAFF.

This clonotype has just a few counts. The chain combines TRBV5-4 with TRBJ1-1, with 7 bases fitting TRBD1. There are 15 residues in the CDR3. The V segment lost 5 bases and the J segment 3 bases; nucleotides outside the gene matches: 10. CDR1 SGHNT and CDR2 YYREEE come from the germline V gene (reference sequence). The CDR3 protein is CASSPGGGRDTEAFF. The CDR3 DNA reads as TGTGCCAGCAGTCCAGGGGGGGGGCGCGACACTGAAGCTTTCTTT.

This clonotype occurred a few times. The chain has TRBV10-3 and TRBJ2-3; 8 nucleotides align to TRBD2. CDR3 length: 16 residues. The germline gives CDR1 ENHRY, CDR2 SYGVKD. V shed 2 bases, J shed 1 base, and the junction held 5 bases outside the gene matches. The CDR3 sequence: CAISEQSGGGTDTQYF. The CDR3 DNA reads as TGTGCCATCAGTGAGCAAAGCGGGGGAGGCACAGATACGCAGTATTTT.

This rearrangement joins TRBV20-1 to TRBJ1-4; TRBD1 is a possible D gene (6 bases). The germline V gene has CDR1 DFQATT and CDR2 SNEGSKA (reference sequence). The ends were cut back, 3 bases at V and 7 bases at J, with 15 bases in the middle. CDR3 length: 14 amino acids. Here the CDR3 DNA reads TGCAGTGCTAGGGGTCAGGGGATAAGTGAAAAACTGTTTTTT. Its translation is CSARGQGISEKLFF.

V gene TRBV7-2 combines with J gene TRBJ1-3; 8 nucleotides line up with TRBD1. J was trimmed by 2 bases and V by 5 bases; bases with no gene match: 8. This CDR3 is built from 16 residues. Germline values: CDR1 SGHTA, CDR2 FQGNSA. The CDR3 nucleotides read TGTGCCAGCAGCCAGGGGGCAGTTCGGGCTGGAAACACCATATATTTT. Residues: CASSQGAVRAGNTIYF.

This clonotype appeared a few times. This chain links TRBV4-3 with TRBJ2-3, with a tentative D call TRBD1 (6 bases). Germline values: CDR1 LGHNA, CDR2 YSLEER. Deletions cut 4 bases from V and 2 bases from J, with 10 bases between. The CDR3 consists of 14 residues. The CDR3 spells CASSPGQYTDTQYF. The DNA of the CDR3 is TGCGCCAGCAGCCCAGGACAGTACACAGATACGCAGTATTTT.

The sample holds a few counts of this clonotype. This chain connects TRBV7-2 to TRBJ2-7; a possible D gene is TRBD2 (5 bases). Germline values: CDR1 SGHTA, CDR2 FQGNSA. The CDR3 length is 13 residues. V was cut by 5 bases and J by 4 bases, with 12 bases left in between. As DNA, the CDR3 is TGTGCCAGCAGCCAAAGGAGAGGGTACGAGCAGTACTTC. This codes for CASSQRRGYEQYF.

V gene TRBV5-1 combines with J gene TRBJ2-2; D gene unclear. The germline CDR1 and CDR2 sequences are SGHRS and YFSETQ. Trimming pared 0 bases from V and 5 bases from J, leaving 11 bases between. The CDR3 spans 15 residues. CDR3 in amino acids: CASSLGSAQTGELFF. The CDR3 nucleotides read TGCGCCAGCAGCTTGGGATCTGCCCAAACCGGGGAGCTGTTTTTT.

This clonotype occurred a few times. J is TRBJ2-2 and V is TRBV7-9, with 10 positions matching TRBD1. Losses at the gene ends were 5 bases for V and 7 bases for J; bases not matched to a gene: 13. The CDR3 is 17 amino acids. Germline values: CDR1 SEHNR, CDR2 FQNEAQ (reference sequence). CDR3 residues: CASSPRSDRGHSGELFF. CDR3 nucleotides: TGTGCCAGCAGCCCAAGGAGTGACAGGGGGCATAGCGGGGAGCTGTTTTTT.

This clonotype was counted between two and nine times. This sequence joins TRBV20-1 and TRBJ2-5; a possible D gene is TRBD1 (6 bases). The length of the CDR3 is 15 residues. V gave up 5 bases and J gave up 1 base, with 17 bases separating them. The germline V gene encodes CDR1 DFQATT and CDR2 SNEGSKA (reference sequence). The CDR3 DNA sequence: TGCAGTGCTGCTGACAGGCTTAAATCCCAAGAGACCCAGTACTTC. Protein: CSAADRLKSQETQYF.

This clonotype was recorded at least ten times. The rearrangement joins TRBV12-3 or TRBV12-4 to TRBJ1-6; 9 nucleotides align to TRBD1. The CDR3 covers 13 residues. After removal of 6 bases from V and 7 bases from J, the junction contained 1 base not matched to a gene. Written as DNA, the CDR3 is TGTGCCAGCAGGGGACAGGGAAATTCACCCCTCCACTTT. This codes for CASRGQGNSPLHF.

The chain couples TRBV7-8 to TRBJ2-3; D not resolved. Trimming took 5 bases from V and 2 from J, leaving 14 bases between them. The germline CDR1 and CDR2 sequences are SGHVS and FQNEAQ. CDR3 length equals 15 residues. The CDR3 sequence is CASSPIVGPTDTQYF. DNA of the CDR3: TGTGCCAGCAGCCCAATTGTCGGACCCACAGATACGCAGTATTTT.

The V gene is TRBV6-2 or TRBV6-3, the J gene TRBJ2-1; TRBD2 agrees at 10 bases. Germline V gene sequence: CDR1 MNHEY, CDR2 SVGEGT. Unmatched junction bases numbered 12, after V lost 2 bases and J lost 5 bases. The CDR3 is made up of 18 amino acids. CDR3 sequence: CASSYIGSGRLGDNEQFF. The CDR3 bases are TGTGCCAGCAGTTACATCGGTAGCGGGAGGCTGGGGGACAATGAGCAGTTCTTC.

This clonotype was seen a few times. CDR3 bases: TGTGCCAGCAGCCCCTCCGGGACTAGCAGCCACGAGCAGTACTTC. The encoded protein is CASSPSGTSSHEQYF. This chain connects TRBV7-8 to TRBJ2-7; 9 bases agree with TRBD2. J lost 5 bases, V lost 5 bases, and 10 bases had no gene match. The CDR3 is 15 residues long. Germline loops: CDR1 SGHVS, CDR2 FQNEAQ.

V is TRBV18 and J is TRBJ2-5; unclear D gene. The CDR3 runs to 15 residues. Germline V CDR1 and CDR2: KGHSH, LQKENI. V was shortened by 3 bases and J by 0 bases, with 11 bases between the two germline ends. The CDR3 DNA reads TGTGCCAGCTCACCCCCGCTGGGAAACCAAGAGACCCAGTACTTC. It yields the protein CASSPPLGNQETQYF.

This clonotype was seen many times. The V and J genes are TRBV6-1 and TRBJ2-3; 12 nucleotides line up with TRBD2. The CDR3 covers 15 residues. Germline loops: CDR1 MNHNS, CDR2 SASEGT. The V and J ends lost 6 bases and 1 base, in that order; junction bases with no gene match: 2. The CDR3 loop is CASSRTSGGTDTQYF. The CDR3 DNA reads as TGTGCCAGCAGCAGGACTAGCGGGGGCACAGATACGCAGTATTTT.

The genes are TRBV15 and TRBJ2-1, with 7 bases aligning to TRBD2. CDR3 length equals 18 residues. V shed 5 bases, J shed 6 bases, and the junction held 19 bases outside the gene matches. From germline, CDR1 is LNHNV and CDR2 YYDKDF (reference sequence). The CDR3 is CATSRKVGAGVSPNEQFF. CDR3 coding DNA: TGTGCCACCAGCCGGAAGGTAGGGGCGGGAGTTAGTCCCAATGAGCAGTTCTTC.

The chain employs TRBV7-9 and TRBJ2-7; no definite D call. CDR1 is SEHNR, CDR2 FQNEAQ, per germline (reference sequence). The V end was cut by 4 bases, the J end by 6 bases, with 19 bases between. This CDR3 spans 15 amino acids. The CDR3 DNA sequence: TGTGCCAGCAGCTCTACCCCCCCGACGGGTAGCGAGCAGTACTTC. It yields the protein CASSSTPPTGSEQYF.

This clonotype has ten or more counts. J is TRBJ2-5 and V is TRBV7-2, with D perhaps matching TRBD2 (6 bases). The ends were cut back, 2 bases at V and 5 bases at J, with 9 bases in the middle. The CDR3 spans 13 residues. Per the germline V gene, CDR1 is SGHTA and CDR2 is FQGNSA. CDR3 in DNA: TGTGCCAGCAGCTTAACTAGCTGGGAGACCCAGTACTTC. Residues: CASSLTSWETQYF.

Ten or more counts support this clonotype. The chain combines TRBV20-1 with TRBJ1-1; unclear D gene. Germline CDR1 and CDR2: DFQATT and SNEGSKA (reference sequence). CDR3 size: 11 residues. V gave up 4 bases and J gave up 1 base, with 4 bases separating them. The CDR3 protein is CSATPNTEAFF. The CDR3 DNA follows: TGCAGTGCTACACCGAACACTGAAGCTTTCTTT.

This clonotype was seen many times. The rearrangement joins TRBV7-2 to TRBJ2-5, with D possibly being TRBD1 (6 bases). CDR3 length equals 15 residues. Trimming took 5 bases from V and 7 from J, leaving 20 bases between them. Germline V lookup: CDR1 SGHTA, CDR2 FQGNSA. The CDR3 DNA follows: TGTGCCAGCAGCCCGCAGGGGACGGGCTTTTCGACCCAGTACTTC. It translates to CASSPQGTGFSTQYF.

This clonotype was counted a single time. V is TRBV19 and J is TRBJ2-1, with D possibly being TRBD1 or TRBD2 (5 bases each). The V and J ends lost 3 bases and 8 bases respectively, with 14 bases between them. The CDR3 sequence is 14 residues long. The V gene's germline CDR1 is LNHDA and CDR2 SQIVND (reference sequence). This CDR3 is CASSILGTRDEQFF. For the CDR3, the DNA is TGTGCCAGTAGTATTCTGGGGACCCGCGATGAGCAGTTCTTC.

V usage is TRBV28 and J usage is TRBJ1-5, with D unclear. V was pared by 8 bases and J by 4 bases, with 21 bases between. Germline values: CDR1 MDHEN, CDR2 SYDVKM. The CDR3 runs to 16 residues. CDR3: CASSQSGYGGNQPQHF. The CDR3 DNA follows: TGTGCCAGCTCCCAATCGGGGTACGGAGGGAATCAGCCCCAGCATTTT.